This passage covers 11 T cell receptor delta chains from one sample sequenced in a study of γδ T cells in repeated Plasmodium falciparum infection (dated by TCRdb to the early 2020s). Library preparation used multiplex PCR. Sequenced using an Illumina MiSeq. TCRdb recomputed clones from the public reads with CATT; identical DNA rows were then combined. This sample is represented by 85,000 to 90,000 delta-chain clones; almost 1.5% of them were singletons. Clones ranked in the top ten supply roughly 8.1% of the sample. For bulk TCR repertoire analysis, Vgamma9/Vdelta2+ and Vdelta2-negative gammadelta T cell populations were isolated by flow sorting from peripheral blood mononuclear cells. The sample was gamma-delta T cells from blood. The receptors here all came from a pool of human donors (malaria-infected and uninfected, not separated).

As regards this clone: The amino acid sequence in TCRdb belongs to a much larger clone and departs from this DNA's translation at residue 8, likely a sequencing read error; the sequence shown is translated from the DNA. J is TRDJ1 and V is TRDV1; 10 bases are shared with TRDD3. No J segment appears in TCRdb, so it was assigned here by matching the sequence to germline. The J segment lost 3 bases and the V segment lost 1 base, leaving 20 bases of the junction unmatched. The CDR3 extends over 21 amino acids. The germline CDR1 and CDR2 sequences are TSWWSYY and QGS. The DNA of the CDR3 is TGTGCTCTTGGGGAACCCCCCTACCCCTCAATCGGGGGATACGGGGCCGATAAACTCATCTTT. The encoded protein is CALGEPPYPSIGGYGADKLIF.

Regarding this clone: TCRdb's entry gives the protein of a much larger clone, which mismatches this DNA's translation at residue 9, likely from a read error; the protein reported here is translated from the DNA. The V call is TRDV2, the J call TRDJ1, with D perhaps matching TRDD3 (6 bases). The J gene is absent in TCRdb and was assigned here via DNA matching to germline. The length of the CDR3 is 17 residues. Germline-derived CDR1 and CDR2 are GEAIGNYY and EKD. With 3 bases removed from V and 1 base from J, the gap between germline ends came to 20 bases. CDR3 in DNA: TGTGCCTGTGACCGACTCGGGGATTCCCCAGGCACCGATAAACTCATCTTT. The encoded protein is CACDRLGDSPGTDKLIF.

This clone came up many times. The CDR3 protein is CALGEAFLLGDILYTDKLIF. CDR3 nucleotide sequence: TGTGCTCTTGGGGAAGCCTTCCTCTTGGGGGATATCCTGTACACCGATAAACTCATCTTT. The V gene is TRDV1, the J gene TRDJ1; TRDD3 agrees at 9 bases. Germline CDR1 TSWWSYY, CDR2 QGS. The CDR3 has 20 amino acids. V shed 2 bases and J 0 bases; nucleotides not matched to a gene: 16.

This clone was seen a handful of times. The protein TCRdb lists belongs to a much larger clone and differs from this DNA's translation at residue 15, which points to a read error; the protein shown is made from the DNA. V is TRDV1 and J is TRDJ1; D assignment may be TRDD2 or TRDD3 (5 bases each). The J gene, left out of TCRdb, was set here by checking the DNA against germline. Trimming took off 1 base at V and 8 bases at J, with 35 bases between the two ends. This CDR3 contains 21 residues. Per germline, CDR1 TSWWSYY and CDR2 QGS. DNA of the CDR3: TGTGCTCTTGGGGAACAAGCTTTCCTTTCCCGTACTGGAAGGGTGGCCTTAAAACTCATCTTT. This encodes CALGEQAFLSRTGRVALKLIF.

With respect to this clone: This probably arose from a read error, given a far larger clone one base away. Other DNA sequences in the same sample also yield this CDR3. The chain recombines TRDV2 with TRDJ1, with 8 bases lining up with TRDD3. The J gene is absent in TCRdb and was assigned here via DNA matching to germline. The CDR3 is 16 amino acids. Germline CDR1 reads GEAIGNYY; CDR2 reads EKD. The CDR3, as DNA: TGTGCCTGTGACAGAGGGGGGATAACGTACACTGATAAACTCATCTTT. Protein product: CACDRGGITYTDKLIF.

This clone was detected only a few times. The protein given by TCRdb reflects a much larger clone and differs at residue 4 from this DNA's translation, likely from a read error; the protein shown is the DNA's translation. The rearrangement uses TRDV2 and TRDJ1, with 7 bases aligning to TRDD3. No J segment appears in TCRdb, so it was assigned here by matching the sequence to germline. This CDR3 contains 17 residues. Germline V gives CDR1 GEAIGNYY, CDR2 EKD. For the CDR3, the DNA is TGTGCCTGTGGCACCGTAGGGGGATTCAGAGACACCGATAAACTCATCTTT. Its protein is CACGTVGGFRDTDKLIF.

This clone was counted only a few times. This DNA translates differently at residue 3 from the TCRdb protein, which is that of a much larger clone; a read error is likely, and the protein shown is the DNA's own translation. This chain links TRDV2 with TRDJ1; TRDD2 might be the D (5 bases). CDR1 is GEAIGNYY and CDR2 is EKD in the germline V gene. CDR3 length: 15 residues. CDR3: CAFDPLLLRADKLIF. CDR3 DNA: TGTGCCTTTGACCCTCTACTCCTAAGGGCCGATAAACTCATCTTT.

With regard to this clone: This DNA's translation differs at residue 3 from TCRdb's protein, which comes from a much larger clone; a read error is likely, and the protein shown is translated from the DNA. The gene calls are TRDV2 and TRDJ3; 13 positions agree with TRDD3. Since TCRdb gives no J gene, matching the DNA to germline was used here to assign it. Germline CDR1 reads GEAIGNYY; CDR2 reads EKD. The CDR3 sequence is 20 residues long. CDR3 bases: TGTGCCCGTGACACTTTCAACTGGGGGATACGCGACTGGGACACCCGACAGATGTTTTTC. Its translation: CARDTFNWGIRDWDTRQMFF.

This clone was seen more than once but under ten times. TCRdb's listed protein matches a much larger clone and diverges from this DNA's translation at residue 23, likely through a read error; the protein shown comes from the DNA. The V gene is given as TRDV1, and no J gene call is available; the D call of TRDD3 is as the table states it, not checked on the DNA. The CDR3 is 25 residues long. Germline CDR1 reads TSWWSYY; CDR2 reads QGS. This chain's CDR3 is CALGEPRGGLPTLGDTLCFADKPIF. CDR3 nucleotides: TGTGCTCTTGGGGAACCCCGGGGCGGCCTTCCTACACTGGGGGATACCCTGTGCTTTGCCGATAAACCCATCTTT.

This clone was recorded a few times. TCRdb records a much larger clone's protein for this DNA, with a difference at residue 3 that likely arises from a read error; the protein given is the translation of the DNA. The chain uses TRDV2 and TRDJ1; D is ambiguous. TCRdb supplies no J gene; here it was assigned by aligning the nucleotide sequence to germline. The V gene's germline CDR1 is GEAIGNYY and CDR2 EKD. There are 17 residues in the CDR3. This CDR3 is CAYDTVASDPYTDKLIF. The CDR3 region has the DNA TGTGCCTATGACACCGTCGCCAGTGACCCGTACACCGATAAACTCATCTTT.

A word on this clone: The TCRdb protein, from a much larger clone, departs from this DNA's translation at residue 3, likely by read error; the protein shown derives from the DNA. V and J are TRDV1 and TRDJ1; TRDD3 matches 10 bases. The J gene is absent in TCRdb and was assigned here via DNA matching to germline. The CDR3 is made up of 25 amino acids. Germline lookup yields CDR1 TSWWSYY and CDR2 QGS. The CDR3 sequence: CAPGVRPSFHFYWGIPSLLIDKLIF. For the CDR3, the DNA is TGTGCTCCTGGGGTCCGGCCTTCCTTCCATTTTTACTGGGGGATTCCTTCCCTTTTGATCGATAAACTCATCTTT.